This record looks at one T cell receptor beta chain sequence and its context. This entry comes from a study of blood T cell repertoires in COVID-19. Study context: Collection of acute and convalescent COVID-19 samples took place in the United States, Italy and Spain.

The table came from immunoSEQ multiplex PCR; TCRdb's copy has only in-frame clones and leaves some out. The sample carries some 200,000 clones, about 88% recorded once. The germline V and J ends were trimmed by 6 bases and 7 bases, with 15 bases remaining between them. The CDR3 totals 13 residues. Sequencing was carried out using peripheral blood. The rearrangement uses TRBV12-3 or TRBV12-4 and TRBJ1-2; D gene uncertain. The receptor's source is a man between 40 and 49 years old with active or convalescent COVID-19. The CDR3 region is CASSLRTEGGYTF. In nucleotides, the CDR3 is TGTGCCAGCAGCCTAAGGACTGAAGGTGGCTACACCTTC.